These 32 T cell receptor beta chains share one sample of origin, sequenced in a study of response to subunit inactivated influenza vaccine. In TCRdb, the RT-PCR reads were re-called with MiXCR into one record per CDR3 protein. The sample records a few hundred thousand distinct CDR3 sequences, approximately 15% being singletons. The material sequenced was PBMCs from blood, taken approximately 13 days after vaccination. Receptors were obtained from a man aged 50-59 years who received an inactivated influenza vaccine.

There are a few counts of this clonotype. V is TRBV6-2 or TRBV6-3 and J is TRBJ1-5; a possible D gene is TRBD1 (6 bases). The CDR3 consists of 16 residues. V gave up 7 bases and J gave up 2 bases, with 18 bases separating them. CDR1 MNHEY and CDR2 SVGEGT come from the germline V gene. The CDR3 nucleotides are TGTGCCAGCACTCACGGGGGGCTATTGGGCAATCAGCCCCAGCATTTT. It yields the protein CASTHGGLLGNQPQHF.

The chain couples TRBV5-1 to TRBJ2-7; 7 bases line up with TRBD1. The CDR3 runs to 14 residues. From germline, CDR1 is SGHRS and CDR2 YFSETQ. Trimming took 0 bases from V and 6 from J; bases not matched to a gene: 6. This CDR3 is CASSLDPTGSEQYF. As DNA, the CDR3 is TGCGCCAGCAGCTTGGACCCGACAGGGTCCGAGCAGTACTTC.

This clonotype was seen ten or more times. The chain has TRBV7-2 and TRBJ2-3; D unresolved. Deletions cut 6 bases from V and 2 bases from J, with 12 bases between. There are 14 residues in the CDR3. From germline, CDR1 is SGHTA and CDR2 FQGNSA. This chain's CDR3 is CASSFGPSTDTQYF. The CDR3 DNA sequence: TGTGCCAGCAGTTTTGGCCCTTCCACAGATACGCAGTATTTT.

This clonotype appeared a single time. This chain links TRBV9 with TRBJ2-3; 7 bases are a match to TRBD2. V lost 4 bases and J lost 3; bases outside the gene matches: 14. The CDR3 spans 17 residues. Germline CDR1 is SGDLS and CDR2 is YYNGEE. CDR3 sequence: CASSLNPGGRRTDTQYF. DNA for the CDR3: TGTGCCAGCAGCCTAAACCCTGGCGGGAGACGTACAGATACGCAGTATTTT. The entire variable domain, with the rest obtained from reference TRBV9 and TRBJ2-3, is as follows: DSGVTQTPKHLITATGQRVTLRCSPRSGDLSVYWYQQSLDQGLQFLIQYYNGEERAKGNILERFSAQQFPDLHSELNLSSLELGDSALYFCASSLNPGGRRTDTQYFGPGTRLTVL.

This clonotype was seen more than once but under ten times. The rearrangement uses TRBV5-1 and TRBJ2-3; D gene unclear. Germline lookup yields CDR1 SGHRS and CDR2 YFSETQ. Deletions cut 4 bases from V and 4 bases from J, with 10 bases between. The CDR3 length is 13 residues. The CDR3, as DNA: TGCGCCAGCAGCGTAACGACCGCAGATACGCAGTATTTT. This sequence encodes CASSVTTADTQYF.

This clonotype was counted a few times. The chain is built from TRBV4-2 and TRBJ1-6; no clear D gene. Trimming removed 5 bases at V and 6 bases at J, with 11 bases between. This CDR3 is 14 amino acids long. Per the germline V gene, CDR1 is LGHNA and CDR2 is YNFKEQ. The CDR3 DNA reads TGTGCCAGCAGCACACAGTCGCTTAATTCACCCCTCCACTTT. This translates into CASSTQSLNSPLHF.

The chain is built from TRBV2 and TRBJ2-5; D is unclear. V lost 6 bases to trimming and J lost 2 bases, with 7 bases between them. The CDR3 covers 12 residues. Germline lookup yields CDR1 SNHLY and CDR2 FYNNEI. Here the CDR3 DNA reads TGTGCCAGCAGGGACCCACAAGAGACCCAGTACTTC. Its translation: CASRDPQETQYF.

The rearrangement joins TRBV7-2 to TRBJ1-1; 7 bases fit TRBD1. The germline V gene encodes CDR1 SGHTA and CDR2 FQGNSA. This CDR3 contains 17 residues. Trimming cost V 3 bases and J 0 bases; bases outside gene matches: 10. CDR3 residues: CASSLTPTGLMNTEAFF. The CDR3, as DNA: TGTGCCAGCAGCTTGACCCCGACAGGGCTAATGAACACTGAAGCTTTCTTT.

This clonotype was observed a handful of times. As DNA, the CDR3 is TGTGCCAGCAACCCTCCCCCGGGACTAGAAGACTATGAGCAGTTCTTC. Protein product: CASNPPPGLEDYEQFF. The chain combines TRBV6-1 with TRBJ2-1; 8 bases agree with TRBD2. The CDR3 is 16 residues long. V trimming: 7 bases; J trimming: 8 bases; junction bases outside the gene matches: 16. Per the germline V gene, CDR1 is MNHNS and CDR2 is SASEGT.

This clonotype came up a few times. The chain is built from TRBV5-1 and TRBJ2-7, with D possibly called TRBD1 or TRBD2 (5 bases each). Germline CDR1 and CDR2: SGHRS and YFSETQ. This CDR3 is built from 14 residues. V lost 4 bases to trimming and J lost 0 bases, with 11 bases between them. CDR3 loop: CASSRGTVSYEQYF. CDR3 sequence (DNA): TGCGCCAGCAGCAGAGGGACCGTCTCCTACGAGCAGTACTTC. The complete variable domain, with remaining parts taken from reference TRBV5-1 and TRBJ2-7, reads KAGVTQTPRYLIKTRGQQVTLSCSPISGHRSVSWYQQTPGQGLQFLFEYFSETQRNKGNFPGRFSGRQFSNSRSEMNVSTLELGDSALYLCASSRGTVSYEQYFGPGTRLTVT.

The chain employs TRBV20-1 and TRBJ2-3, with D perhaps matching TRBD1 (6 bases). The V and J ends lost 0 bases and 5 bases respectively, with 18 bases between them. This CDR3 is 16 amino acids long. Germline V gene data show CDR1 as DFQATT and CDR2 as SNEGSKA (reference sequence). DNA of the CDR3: TGCAGTGCTAGAGATCCCGCAGGGGCTCATGGAGATACGCAGTATTTT. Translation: CSARDPAGAHGDTQYF.

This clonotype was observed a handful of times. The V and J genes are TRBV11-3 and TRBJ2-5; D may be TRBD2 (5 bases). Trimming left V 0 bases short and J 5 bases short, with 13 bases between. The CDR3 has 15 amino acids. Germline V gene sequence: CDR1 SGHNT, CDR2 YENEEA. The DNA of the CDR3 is TGTGCCAGCAGCTTAGATGGCCCCCCGGGGGAGACCCAGTACTTC. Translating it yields CASSLDGPPGETQYF.

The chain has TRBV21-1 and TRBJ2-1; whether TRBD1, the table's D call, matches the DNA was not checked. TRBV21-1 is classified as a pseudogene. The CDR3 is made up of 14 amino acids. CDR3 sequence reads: CASGLPRGHNEQFF. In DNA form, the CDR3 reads TGTGCCAGCGGTCTTCCCAGGGGCCACAATGAGCAGTTCTTC.

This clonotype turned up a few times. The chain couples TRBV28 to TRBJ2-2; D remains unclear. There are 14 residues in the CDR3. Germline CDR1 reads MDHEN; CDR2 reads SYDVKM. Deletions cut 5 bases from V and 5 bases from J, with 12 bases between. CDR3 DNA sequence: TGTGCCAGCAGTCCCCGGACCGAGACCGGGGAGCTGTTTTTT. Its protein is CASSPRTETGELFF. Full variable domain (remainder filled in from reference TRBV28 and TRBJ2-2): DVKVTQSSRYLVKRTGEKVFLECVQDMDHENMFWYRQDPGLGLRLIYFSYDVKMKEKGDIPEGYSVSREKKERFSLILESASTNQTSMYLCASSPRTETGELFFGEGSRLTVL.

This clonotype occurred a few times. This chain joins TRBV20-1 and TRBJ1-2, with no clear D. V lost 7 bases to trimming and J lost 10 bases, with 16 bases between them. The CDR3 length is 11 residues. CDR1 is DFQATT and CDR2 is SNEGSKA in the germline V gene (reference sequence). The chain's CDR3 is CSVLRRSIYTF. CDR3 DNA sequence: TGCAGTGTTCTCCGACGGAGTATCTACACCTTC.

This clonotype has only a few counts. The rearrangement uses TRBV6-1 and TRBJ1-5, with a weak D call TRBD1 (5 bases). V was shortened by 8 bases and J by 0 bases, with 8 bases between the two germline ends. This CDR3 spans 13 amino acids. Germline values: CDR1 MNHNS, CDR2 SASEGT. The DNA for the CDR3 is TGTGCCAGCCGACAGCTTAGCAATCAGCCCCAGCATTTT. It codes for CASRQLSNQPQHF.

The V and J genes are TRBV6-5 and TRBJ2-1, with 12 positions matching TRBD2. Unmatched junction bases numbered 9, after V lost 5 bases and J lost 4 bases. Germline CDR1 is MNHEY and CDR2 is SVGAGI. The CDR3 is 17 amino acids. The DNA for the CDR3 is TGTGCCAGCAGTAACGGACTAGCGGGACCCCTTTACAATGAGCAGTTCTTC. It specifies CASSNGLAGPLYNEQFF.

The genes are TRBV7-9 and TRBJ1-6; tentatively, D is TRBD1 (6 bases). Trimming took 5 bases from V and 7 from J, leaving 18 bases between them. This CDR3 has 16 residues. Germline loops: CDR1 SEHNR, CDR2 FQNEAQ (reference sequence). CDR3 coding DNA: TGTGCCAGCAGCCGAGGGGGGGCAATGGGGAATTCACCCCTCCACTTT. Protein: CASSRGGAMGNSPLHF.

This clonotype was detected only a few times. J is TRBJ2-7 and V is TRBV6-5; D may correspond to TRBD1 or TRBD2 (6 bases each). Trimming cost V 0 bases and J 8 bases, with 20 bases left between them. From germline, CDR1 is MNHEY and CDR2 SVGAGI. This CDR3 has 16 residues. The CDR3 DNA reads TGTGCCAGCAGTTACTCGACCGGGGGCGCTTGGGTCCAGCAGTACTTC. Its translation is CASSYSTGGAWVQQYF.

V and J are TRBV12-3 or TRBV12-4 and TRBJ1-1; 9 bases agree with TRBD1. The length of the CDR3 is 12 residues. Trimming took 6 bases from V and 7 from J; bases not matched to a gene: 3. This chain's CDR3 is CASRRGQGEAFF. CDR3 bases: TGTGCCAGCAGGCGGGGACAGGGTGAAGCTTTCTTT.

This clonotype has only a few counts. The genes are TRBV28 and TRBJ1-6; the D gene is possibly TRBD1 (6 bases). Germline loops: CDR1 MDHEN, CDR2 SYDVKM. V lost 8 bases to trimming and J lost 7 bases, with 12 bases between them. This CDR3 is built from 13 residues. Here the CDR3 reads CASHRTVNSPLHF. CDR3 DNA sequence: TGTGCCAGCCACCGGACAGTAAATTCACCCCTCCACTTT.

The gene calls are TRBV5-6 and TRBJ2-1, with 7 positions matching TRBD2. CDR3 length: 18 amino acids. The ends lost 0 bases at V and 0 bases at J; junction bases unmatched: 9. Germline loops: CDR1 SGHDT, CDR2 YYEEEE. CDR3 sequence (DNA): TGTGCCAGCAGCTTGGTTAGCCCGGGAGGTCCCTCCTACAATGAGCAGTTCTTC. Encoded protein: CASSLVSPGGPSYNEQFF.

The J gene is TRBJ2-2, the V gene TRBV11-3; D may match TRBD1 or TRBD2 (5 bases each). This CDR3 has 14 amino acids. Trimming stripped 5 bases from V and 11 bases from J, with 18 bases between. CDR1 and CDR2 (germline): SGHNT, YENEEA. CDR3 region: CASSPSGRQAELFF. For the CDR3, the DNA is TGTGCCAGCAGCCCCTCGGGGCGGCAGGCTGAGCTGTTTTTT.

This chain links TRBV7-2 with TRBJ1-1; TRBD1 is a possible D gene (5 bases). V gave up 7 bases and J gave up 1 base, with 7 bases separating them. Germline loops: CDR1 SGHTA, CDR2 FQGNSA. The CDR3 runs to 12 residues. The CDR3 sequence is CASTDTNTEAFF. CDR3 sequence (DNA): TGTGCCAGCACGGACACGAACACTGAAGCTTTCTTT.

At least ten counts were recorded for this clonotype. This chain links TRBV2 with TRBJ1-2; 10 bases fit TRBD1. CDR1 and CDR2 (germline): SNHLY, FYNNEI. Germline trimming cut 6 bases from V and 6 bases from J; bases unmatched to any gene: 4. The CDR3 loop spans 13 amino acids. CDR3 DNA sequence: TGTGCCAGCAGCCGGGACAGGGGTGATGGCTACACCTTC. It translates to CASSRDRGDGYTF.

The CDR3 bases are TGTGCCAGCAGTCTAACGGGGACGGAGCCATCTTGGGCCCTCCACTTT. The encoded protein is CASSLTGTEPSWALHF. The rearrangement joins TRBV6-1 to TRBJ1-6, with D perhaps matching TRBD1 (5 bases). Germline CDR1 MNHNS, CDR2 SASEGT. With 5 bases removed from V and 14 bases from J, the gap between germline ends came to 25 bases. The CDR3 runs to 16 residues.

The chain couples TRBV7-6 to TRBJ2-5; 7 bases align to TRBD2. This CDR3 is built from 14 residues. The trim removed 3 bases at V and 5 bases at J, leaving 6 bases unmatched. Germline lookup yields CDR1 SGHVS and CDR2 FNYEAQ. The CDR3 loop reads CASSFSQGGETQYF. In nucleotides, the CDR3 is TGTGCCAGCAGCTTCAGTCAGGGAGGGGAGACCCAGTACTTC.

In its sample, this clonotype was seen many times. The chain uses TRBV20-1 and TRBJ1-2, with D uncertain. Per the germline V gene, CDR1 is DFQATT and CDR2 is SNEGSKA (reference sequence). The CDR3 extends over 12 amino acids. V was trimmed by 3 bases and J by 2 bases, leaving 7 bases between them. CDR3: CSASRGNYGYTF. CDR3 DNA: TGCAGTGCTAGTCGTGGGAACTATGGCTACACCTTC.

The DNA of the CDR3 is TGTGCCAGCAGTTTATCGGCGGAGGGGCGGTTCGAGCAGTACTTC. It encodes CASSLSAEGRFEQYF. The chain is built from TRBV27 and TRBJ2-7; the D gene is possibly TRBD2 (6 bases). The germline gives CDR1 MNHEY, CDR2 SMNVEV (reference sequence). V was cut by 0 bases and J by 6 bases, with 15 bases left in between. The CDR3 contains 15 residues.

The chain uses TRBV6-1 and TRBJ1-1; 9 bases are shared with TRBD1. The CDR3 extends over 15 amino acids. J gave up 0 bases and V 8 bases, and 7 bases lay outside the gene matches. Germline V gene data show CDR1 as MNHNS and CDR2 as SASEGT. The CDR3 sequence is CASGSQGALNTEAFF. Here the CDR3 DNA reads TGTGCCAGCGGCTCACAGGGGGCTTTGAACACTGAAGCTTTCTTT.

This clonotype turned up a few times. In DNA form, the CDR3 reads TGTGCCAGCAGCTCGGAGCGTCGGCTAGCGAGCACAGATACGCAGTATTTT. It codes for CASSSERRLASTDTQYF. The chain uses TRBV5-6 and TRBJ2-3, with D perhaps matching TRBD2 (6 bases). Germline V CDR1 and CDR2: SGHDT, YYEEEE. The ends were cut back, 3 bases at V and 0 bases at J, with 17 bases in the middle. This CDR3 has 17 amino acids. Full variable domain (remainder filled in from reference TRBV5-6 and TRBJ2-3): DAGVTQSPTHLIKTRGQQVTLRCSPKSGHDTVSWYQQALGQGPQFIFQYYEEEERQRGNFPDRFSGHQFPNYSSELNVNALLLGDSALYLCASSSERRLASTDTQYFGPGTRLTVL.

CDR3 nucleotide sequence: TGCAGTGCTAGAATACAGCGGGGATACAATGAGCAGTTCTTC. Protein product: CSARIQRGYNEQFF. The chain couples TRBV20-1 to TRBJ2-1, with TRBD2 matching over 7 bases. Germline-derived CDR1 and CDR2 are DFQATT and SNEGSKA (reference sequence). This CDR3 has 14 residues. V gave up 2 bases and J gave up 4 bases; unmatched junction bases: 5.